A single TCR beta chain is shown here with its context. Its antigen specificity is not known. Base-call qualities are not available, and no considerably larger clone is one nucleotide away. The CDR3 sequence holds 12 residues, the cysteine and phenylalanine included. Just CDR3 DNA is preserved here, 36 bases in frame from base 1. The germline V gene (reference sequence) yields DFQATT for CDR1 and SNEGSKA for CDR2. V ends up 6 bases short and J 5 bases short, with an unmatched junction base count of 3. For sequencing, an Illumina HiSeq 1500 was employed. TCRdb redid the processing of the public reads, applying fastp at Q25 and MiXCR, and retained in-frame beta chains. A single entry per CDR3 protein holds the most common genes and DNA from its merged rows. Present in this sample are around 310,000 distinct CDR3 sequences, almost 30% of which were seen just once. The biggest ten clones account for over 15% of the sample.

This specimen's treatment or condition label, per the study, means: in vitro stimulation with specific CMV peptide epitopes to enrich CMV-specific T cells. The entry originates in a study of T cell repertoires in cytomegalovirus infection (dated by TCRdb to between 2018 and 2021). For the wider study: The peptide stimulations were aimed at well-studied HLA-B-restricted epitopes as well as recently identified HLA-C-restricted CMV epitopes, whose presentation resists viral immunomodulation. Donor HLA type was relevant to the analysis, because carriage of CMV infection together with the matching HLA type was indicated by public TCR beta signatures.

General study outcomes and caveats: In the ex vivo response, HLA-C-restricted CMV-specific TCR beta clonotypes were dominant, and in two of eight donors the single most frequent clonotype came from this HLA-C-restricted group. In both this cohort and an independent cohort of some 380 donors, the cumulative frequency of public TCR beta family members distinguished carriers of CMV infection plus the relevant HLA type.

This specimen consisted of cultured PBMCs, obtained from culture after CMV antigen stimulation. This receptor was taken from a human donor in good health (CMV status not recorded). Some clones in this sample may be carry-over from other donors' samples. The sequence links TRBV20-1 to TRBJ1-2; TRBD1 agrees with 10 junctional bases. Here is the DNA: TGCAGTGCCCTGGACAGGGGGTATGGCTACACCTTC. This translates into CSALDRGYGYTF.